This is a list of T cell receptor beta chains from one sample in a study of spatial heterogeneity in lung cancer. MiXCR, applied by TCRdb to the 5' RACE reads, yields one record per CDR3 protein. This sample has approximately 7,000 distinct CDR3 sequences, with about an eighth found just once. The sequenced sample was lung tumor tissue, obtained at surgery. These TCRs come from a male donor with early-stage non-small cell lung cancer. The CDR3 runs from the conserved cysteine through the conserved F or W. A D gene is named only where the DNA matches it firmly.

d_call j_call v_call cdr3_aa
TRBD2 TRBJ2-5 TRBV18 CASSPPGTRVETQYF
- TRBJ2-3 TRBV20-1 CSARLSTDTQYF
- TRBJ1-1 TRBV6-6 CASVRVGVSTEAFF
- TRBJ1-2 TRBV29-1 CSVNRDGGGYTF
- TRBJ1-2 TRBV20-1 CSAMDSSYGYTF
- TRBJ2-1 TRBV29-1 CSVVYQGSGEQFF
- TRBJ1-1 TRBV12-3/TRBV12-4 CASSFTGLLNTEAFF
TRBD1 TRBJ2-2 TRBV13 CASSSRDRGTGELFF
TRBD1 TRBJ2-1 TRBV7-9 CASSLRDREHNEQFF
TRBD1 TRBJ1-4 TRBV4-1 CASSSRTGAEKLFF
- TRBJ2-4 TRBV6-2/TRBV6-3 CASRAREMAKNIQYF
TRBD2 TRBJ2-5 TRBV9 CASRPSGIRFLETQYF
TRBD1 TRBJ2-5 TRBV28 CASSFPGTGYQETQYF
- TRBJ2-1 TRBV28 CASRMTNNEQFF
- TRBJ1-6 TRBV5-6 CASSQGRPNSPLHF
- TRBJ2-7 TRBV5-1 CASNSGPGSSYEQYF
TRBD1 TRBJ1-4 TRBV5-1 CASSPGTGTNEKLFF
- TRBJ1-2 TRBV28 CASSSLEGVSNYGYTF
- TRBJ2-5 TRBV6-2/TRBV6-3 CASSYHGRQETQYF
- TRBJ2-7 TRBV4-1 CASSQGPGTGYEQYF
TRBD1 TRBJ1-6 TRBV10-3 CAISERGLTGVNSPLHF
- TRBJ2-1 TRBV20-1 CSARVDTHNEQFF
TRBD1 TRBJ1-2 TRBV28 CASLPGQGPGYTF
- TRBJ2-3 TRBV2 CASSGVSTDTQYF
TRBD1 TRBJ1-5 TRBV20-1 CSAPNRGRGGSNQPQHF